This entry lists 10 T cell receptor beta chains sequenced from one sample in a study of blood T cell repertoires in COVID-19. Data came from immunoSEQ multiplex PCR; TCRdb stores just in-frame clones and leaves some out. In the table there are 110,000 to 150,000 clones, more than 80% of which are singletons. The sample comprised peripheral blood. Receptors were obtained from a woman older than 75 with acute or convalescent COVID-19.

This sequence joins TRBV5-1 and TRBJ1-2, with a tentative D call TRBD1 (6 bases). Germline CDR1 and CDR2: SGHRS and YFSETQ. V gave up 0 bases and J gave up 1 base, with 7 bases separating them. CDR3 length equals 14 residues. CDR3 loop: CASSLGQDNYGYTF. The DNA of the CDR3 is TGCGCCAGCAGCTTGGGACAGGATAACTATGGCTACACCTTC.

The gene calls are TRBV3-1 (or the pseudogene TRBV3-2) and TRBJ1-1; 7 bases fit TRBD1. The CDR3 consists of 15 residues. After removal of 4 bases from V and 4 bases from J, the junction contained 9 bases not matched to a gene. In germline, CDR1 is LGHDT, CDR2 YNNKEL (reference sequence). The CDR3 loop is CASSRRTGGATEAFF. The CDR3 coding sequence is TGTGCCAGCAGCCGCCGGACAGGAGGGGCCACTGAAGCTTTCTTT.

CDR3 sequence: CASTTQGGATPGGYTF. The CDR3 coding sequence is TGTGCCAGCACAACCCAGGGGGGAGCCACCCCGGGTGGCTACACCTTC. V gene TRBV3-1 (or the pseudogene TRBV3-2) combines with J gene TRBJ1-2, with 7 bases lining up with TRBD1. With 7 bases clipped from V and 7 bases from J, the junction kept 18 bases outside the gene matches. Germline V gene sequence: CDR1 LGHDT, CDR2 YNNKEL (reference sequence). The CDR3 covers 16 residues.

The chain combines TRBV10-3 with TRBJ1-2, with 7 bases that match TRBD1. CDR1 ENHRY and CDR2 SYGVKD come from the germline V gene. V lost 4 bases and J lost 7; bases outside the gene matches: 9. CDR3 length: 14 amino acids. In DNA, the CDR3 is TGTGCCATCAGTGCCAGGGGGACCCTGAGTGGCTACACCTTC. Translation gives CAISARGTLSGYTF.

The rearrangement joins TRBV2 to TRBJ1-1; 7 positions match TRBD1. The CDR3 contains 15 residues. CDR1 is SNHLY, CDR2 FYNNEI, per germline. Germline trimming cut 5 bases from V and 3 bases from J; bases unmatched to any gene: 9. Here the CDR3 reads CASSQTGQIYTEAFF. The CDR3 region has the DNA TGTGCCAGCAGTCAAACGGGACAGATTTACACTGAAGCTTTCTTT.

This chain connects TRBV3-1 (or the pseudogene TRBV3-2) to TRBJ2-5, with D possibly being TRBD2 (5 bases). The V gene's germline CDR1 is LGHDT and CDR2 YNNKEL (reference sequence). The CDR3 is 14 residues long. V was cut by 0 bases and J by 4 bases, with 9 bases left in between. The CDR3 bases are TGTGCCAGCAGCCAAGAAGGAGGATTAGAGACCCAGTACTTC. Translated: CASSQEGGLETQYF.

CDR3 residues: CATSDPTSGEQETQYF. CDR3 nucleotide sequence: TGTGCCACCAGTGACCCGACTAGCGGGGAACAAGAGACCCAGTACTTC. V and J are TRBV24-1 and TRBJ2-5; 11 bases map to TRBD2. Germline CDR1 KGHDR, CDR2 SFDVKD. J was trimmed by 2 bases and V by 4 bases; bases with no gene match: 5. CDR3 size: 16 residues.

This clone was seen only once. The CDR3 here is CASSIVGGRGQNQPQHF. CDR3 in DNA: TGTGCCAGTAGTATAGTCGGAGGCAGGGGGCAAAATCAGCCCCAGCATTTT. The chain carries TRBV19 and TRBJ1-5; 8 bases align to TRBD1. There are 17 residues in the CDR3. The germline gives CDR1 LNHDA, CDR2 SQIVND (reference sequence). V shed 1 base and J 4 bases; nucleotides not matched to a gene: 9.

The chain joins TRBV6-1 to TRBJ1-5, with 7 bases that match TRBD1. The CDR3 has 15 residues. Germline assignment: CDR1 MNHNS and CDR2 SASEGT. The trim removed 2 bases at V and 3 bases at J, leaving 4 bases unmatched. The CDR3, as DNA: TGTGCCAGCAGTGAACGACAGGGCCACAATCAGCCCCAGCATTTT. Translation gives CASSERQGHNQPQHF.

V is TRBV18 and J is TRBJ2-3; TRBD2 matches at 11 bases. V lost 5 bases, J lost 6 bases, and 7 bases stayed unmatched. There are 15 residues in the CDR3. CDR1 and CDR2 (germline): KGHSH, LQKENI. The CDR3 DNA reads TGTGCCAGCTCAGCTTCCGGGACTAGCGGCGATACGCAGTATTTT. Its protein product is CASSASGTSGDTQYF.